This T cell receptor (beta chain) was recovered during a study of T cell responses to AZD1222 COVID-19 vaccine. Findings and caveats of the study: Spike-specific TCR breadth rose after two AZD1222 doses, and depth rose as well. Females made up more of the donors, who were largely white British, and clonal diversity may have come out too low. Of spike-specific TCRs, nearly half reportedly target regions left unmutated in variants. It was only after the peak T cell response that any repertoires were sampled.

TCRdb's table, derived via immunoSEQ multiplex PCR, lists solely in-frame clones and lacks some. The sample shows some 66,000 clones, about nine tenths of them seen only once. J lost 10 bases, V lost 5 bases, and 11 bases had no gene match. Per the germline V gene, CDR1 is LNHDA and CDR2 is SQIVND (reference sequence). This CDR3 has 14 amino acids. Worth noting for this clone: Its antigen is unidentified.

This specimen consisted of peripheral blood, obtained 28 days after the second AZD1222 dose. This TCR was sampled from an adult who received the AZD1222 COVID-19 vaccine. The chain employs TRBV19 and TRBJ1-5, with 7 nucleotides matching TRBD1. CDR3 nucleotide sequence: TGTGCCAGTAGTTCTGCGACGACAGGGTCCCCCCAGCATTTT. Translated: CASSSATTGSPQHF.